This TCR beta chain was documented in a study of T cells in localized non-small cell lung cancer. Libraries were prepared by immunoSEQ multiplex PCR; TCRdb keeps only in-frame clonotypes and omits some of them. The table includes roughly 2,200 clones, 20% to 25% detected once. The junction had 4 bases not matched to a gene; V was cut back by 6 bases and J by 2 bases. Germline V gene lookup returns CDR1 LNHDA and CDR2 SQIVND (reference sequence). The length of the CDR3 is 15 residues. Overall study results and limits: Adjacent uninvolved lung tissue had the highest T cell clonality, exceeding tumor. A single tumor region was sequenced, leaving heterogeneity possible. The study detected a median about 50 of the top 100 tumor clones in adjacent lung. Those with higher blood T cell density had longer overall survival.

A note on this clone: Its target is unknown.

The clonotype was recovered from a man aged 40 to 70 with stage II lung adenocarcinoma. The sample was lung tumor tissue, taken before any cancer treatment. The V and J genes are TRBV19 and TRBJ2-5; 12 bases fit TRBD2. CDR3 in amino acids: CASRTSGGIQETQYF. CDR3 nucleotide sequence: TGTGCCAGTAGGACTAGCGGGGGAATACAAGAGACCCAGTACTTC.